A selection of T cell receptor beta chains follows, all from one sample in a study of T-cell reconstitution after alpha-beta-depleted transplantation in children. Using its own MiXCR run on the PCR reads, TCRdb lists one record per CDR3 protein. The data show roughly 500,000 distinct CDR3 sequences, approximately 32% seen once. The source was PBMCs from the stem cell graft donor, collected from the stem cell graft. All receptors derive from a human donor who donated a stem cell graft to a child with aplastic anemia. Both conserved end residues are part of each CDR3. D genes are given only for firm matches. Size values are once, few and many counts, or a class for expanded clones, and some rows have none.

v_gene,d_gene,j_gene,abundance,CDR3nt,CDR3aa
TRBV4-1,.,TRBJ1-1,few,TGCGCCAGCAGCCAAGATCCGGGGGCCATGAACACTGAAGCTTTCTTT,CASSQDPGAMNTEAFF
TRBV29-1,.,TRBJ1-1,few,TGCAGCGTGACCCGCCAAACGGAGATTGACACTGAAGCTTTCTTT,CSVTRQTEIDTEAFF
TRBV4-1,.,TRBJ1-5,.,TGCGCCAGCAGCCAGGCAGGGAGTCAGCCCCAGCATTTT,CASSQAGSQPQHF
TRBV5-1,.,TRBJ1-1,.,TGCGCCAGCAGCTCACGGGGGTTGAACACTGAAGCTTTCTTT,CASSSRGLNTEAFF
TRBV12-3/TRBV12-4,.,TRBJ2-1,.,TGTGCCAGCAGCCCCTTAGGGACAAACAATGAGAAGTTCTTC,CASSPLGTNNEKFF
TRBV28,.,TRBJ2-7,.,TGTGCCAGCAGTTTATGGGGGAGCAGGGACTACGAGCAGTACTTC,CASSLWGSRDYEQYF
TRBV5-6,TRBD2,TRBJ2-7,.,TGTGCCAGCAGTGTTACTAGCGGGATGTTCTACTTC,CASSVTSGMFYF
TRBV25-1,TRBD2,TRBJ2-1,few,TGTGCCAGCAGTGGGTGGGACTACGGGTGGAATGAGCAGTTCTTC,CASSGWDYGWNEQFF
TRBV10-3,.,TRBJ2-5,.,TGTGCCATCAGTTGGACACAAGAGACCCAGTACTTC,CAISWTQETQYF
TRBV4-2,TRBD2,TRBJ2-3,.,TGTGCCAGCAGCCCGACCGGGAGCGCGGGAGGGCCCCCAGATACGCAGTATTTT,CASSPTGSAGGPPDTQYF
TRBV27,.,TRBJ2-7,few,TGTGCCAGCAGTCCGACCGGTTTAAATGTTTACGAGCAGTACTTC,CASSPTGLNVYEQYF
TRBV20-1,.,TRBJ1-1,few,TGCAGTGCTAGAGATGGAAAGGGTGGCACTGAAGCTTTCTTT,CSARDGKGGTEAFF
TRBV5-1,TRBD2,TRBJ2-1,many,TGCGCCAGCAGCTTGGCCGGCGGGGGAAGTTACAATGAGCAGTTCTTC,CASSLAGGGSYNEQFF
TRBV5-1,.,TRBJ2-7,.,TGCGCCAGCAGCTCGATTGGGCCCGAGCAGTACTTC,CASSSIGPEQYF
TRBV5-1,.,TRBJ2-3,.,TGCGCCAGCAGTTCGGACGGTACTAGCACAGATACGCAGTATTTT,CASSSDGTSTDTQYF
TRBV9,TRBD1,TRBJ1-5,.,TGTGCCAGCAGCATCGGGACAGGGGGAACTCAGCCCCAGCATTTT,CASSIGTGGTQPQHF
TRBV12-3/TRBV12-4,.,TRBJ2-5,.,TGTGCCAGCAGTTTAATTCCGGAGACCCAGTACTTC,CASSLIPETQYF
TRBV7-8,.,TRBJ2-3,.,TGTGCCAGCAGCTCGACGGGACCTACGCAGTATTTT,CASSSTGPTQYF
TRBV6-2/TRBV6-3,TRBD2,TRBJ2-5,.,TGTGCCAGCACAAGACTAGCGGGAGAGACCCAGTACTTC,CASTRLAGETQYF
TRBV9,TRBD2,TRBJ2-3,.,TGTGCCAGCAGCGGGGGGACTAGCGGGATGGTAGATACGCAGTATTTT,CASSGGTSGMVDTQYF
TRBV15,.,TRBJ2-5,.,TGTGCCACCAGCAGAGACTTCCGGCTCGGACAAAAGACCCAGTACTTC,CATSRDFRLGQKTQYF
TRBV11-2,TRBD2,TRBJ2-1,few,TGTGCCAGCAGCTTAGTGGGACTAGCGGGAGATCGCCCCTACAATGAGCAGTTCTTC,CASSLVGLAGDRPYNEQFF
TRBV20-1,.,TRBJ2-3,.,TGCAGTGCTAGGGCTTGGGGGACAGATACGCAGTATTTT,CSARAWGTDTQYF
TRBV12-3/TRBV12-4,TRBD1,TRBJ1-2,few,TGTGCCAGCAGTTTGACACAGGGGGTCGGTGGCTACACCTTC,CASSLTQGVGGYTF
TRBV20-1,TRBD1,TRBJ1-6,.,TGCAGTGCTAGAGACCCCGAGACAGGGGGCTATTCACCCCTCCACTTT,CSARDPETGGYSPLHF
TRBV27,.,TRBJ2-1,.,TGTGCCAGCAGTTTATCGAACGCGGGATACAATGAGCAGTTCTTC,CASSLSNAGYNEQFF
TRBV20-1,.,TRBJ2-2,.,TGCAGTGCTAGAGATCCGAGCGCATCGAACACCGGGGAGCTGTTTTTT,CSARDPSASNTGELFF
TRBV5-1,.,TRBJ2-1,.,TGCGCCAGCAGCTTGCCGATTACAAGCTCCTACAATGAGCAGTTCTTC,CASSLPITSSYNEQFF
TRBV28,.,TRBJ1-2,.,TGTGCCAGCAGTTTTGGAACCAGTGGGCAGGGCTATGGCTACACCTTC,CASSFGTSGQGYGYTF
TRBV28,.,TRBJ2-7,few,TGTGCCAGCAGTGGCATCTACGAGCAGTACTTC,CASSGIYEQYF
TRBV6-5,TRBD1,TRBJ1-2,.,TGTGCCAGCAGTTACTCGGCGGGACAGAATGGCTACACCTTC,CASSYSAGQNGYTF
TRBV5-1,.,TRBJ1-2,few,TGCGCCAGCAGCTTGGACCAAGACTATGGCTACACCTTC,CASSLDQDYGYTF
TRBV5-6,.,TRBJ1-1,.,TGTGCCAGCAGCTTGCTGTTGATCCCGGACGCTTTCTTT,CASSLLLIPDAFF
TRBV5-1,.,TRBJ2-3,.,TGCGCCAGCAGAGAGGGTGATACGCAGTATTTT,CASREGDTQYF
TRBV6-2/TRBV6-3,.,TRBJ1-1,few,TGTGCCAGCAGTTACAGCCACACTGAAGCTTTCTTT,CASSYSHTEAFF
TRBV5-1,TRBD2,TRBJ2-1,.,TGCGCCAGTAGCAGTTCAAGCGCTAGCGGTAAGGGGTTCTTC,CASSSSSASGKGFF
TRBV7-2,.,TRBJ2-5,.,TGTGCCAGCAGCTATCTGCCTAGCGCCCCCCAAGAGACCCAGTACTTC,CASSYLPSAPQETQYF